Each of the 11 T cell receptor beta chains below was sequenced from the same sample in a study of blood T cell repertoires in COVID-19. TCRdb keeps only in-frame clones here, not all; method: immunoSEQ multiplex PCR. The sample comprises about 430,000 clones, around 87% of which are singletons, and roughly 1.1% rests with the top ten. The sample taken for sequencing was PBMCs or T cells enriched from blood (not recorded which). Receptor source: a young man who had recovered from COVID-19.

The chain has TRBV28 and TRBJ2-6, with TRBD2 matching 10 bases. Germline trimming cut 6 bases from V and 0 bases from J; bases unmatched to any gene: 11. The CDR3 runs 19 residues. The germline gives CDR1 MDHEN, CDR2 SYDVKM. CDR3 protein: CASSPGWTSGRSGANVLTF. The CDR3, as DNA: TGTGCCAGCAGCCCGGGGTGGACTAGCGGACGCTCTGGGGCCAACGTCCTGACTTTC. Full variable domain (rest looked up from reference TRBV28 and TRBJ2-6): DVKVTQSSRYLVKRTGEKVFLECVQDMDHENMFWYRQDPGLGLRLIYFSYDVKMKEKGDIPEGYSVSREKKERFSLILESASTNQTSMYLCASSPGWTSGRSGANVLTFGAGSRLTVL.

This clone was detected a few times. V usage is TRBV30 and J usage is TRBJ1-2; D not certain. The length of the CDR3 is 13 residues. Trimming cost V 1 base and J 3 bases, with 9 bases left between them. CDR1 is GTSNPN, CDR2 SVGIG, per germline (reference sequence). DNA for the CDR3: TGTGCCTGGAGTGGAAACACATACTATGGCTACACCTTC. Translating it yields CAWSGNTYYGYTF.

The CDR3 DNA follows: TGTGCCAGCAGGCTCACGGGGACAGATACGCAGTATTTT. Translated: CASRLTGTDTQYF. The chain is built from TRBV28 and TRBJ2-3; TRBD2 is a possible D gene (5 bases). The germline V gene has CDR1 MDHEN and CDR2 SYDVKM. Trimming left V 6 bases short and J 3 bases short, with 10 bases between. CDR3 length: 13 residues.

For this clone: Other DNA sequences in the sample encode the same CDR3. The chain couples TRBV10-2 to TRBJ2-7, with D hard to call. Trimming left V 4 bases short and J 3 bases short, with 7 bases between. In germline, CDR1 is WSHSY, CDR2 SAAADI. The CDR3 length is 12 residues. The CDR3 bases are TGCGCCAGCAGTGTCGACAACTACGAGCAGTACTTC. Translation: CASSVDNYEQYF.

This chain joins TRBV19 and TRBJ1-1; 9 bases align to TRBD1. Germline V CDR1 and CDR2: LNHDA, SQIVND (reference sequence). The CDR3 covers 14 residues. With V trimmed by 5 bases and J by 4 bases, 5 bases remained unmatched. The CDR3: CASSLPDRGTEAFF. The CDR3 DNA follows: TGTGCCAGTAGTCTCCCGGACAGGGGCACTGAAGCTTTCTTT.

This rearrangement joins TRBV7-9 to TRBJ2-1; D is unclear. The CDR3 totals 14 residues. The V and J ends lost 3 bases and 8 bases respectively, with 14 bases between them. The germline V gene has CDR1 SEHNR and CDR2 FQNEAQ (reference sequence). The CDR3 region has the DNA TGTGCCAGCAGCTTTGGGCATTTTGTGGATGAGCAGTTCTTC. This encodes CASSFGHFVDEQFF.

The CDR3 DNA reads as TGTGCCTGGACCGTTGGGACAGGGGGTGCTAACACTGAAGCTTTCTTT. Its translation: CAWTVGTGGANTEAFF. The V gene is TRBV30, the J gene TRBJ1-1; 11 bases align to TRBD1. This CDR3 has 16 amino acids. Per the germline V gene, CDR1 is GTSNPN and CDR2 is SVGIG (reference sequence). The V segment lost 4 bases and the J segment 2 bases; nucleotides outside the gene matches: 9.

The rearrangement links TRBV19 to TRBJ2-1, with a weak D call TRBD2 (7 bases). The length of the CDR3 is 16 residues. CDR1 LNHDA and CDR2 SQIVND come from the germline V gene (reference sequence). Trimming removed 4 bases at V and 3 bases at J, with 16 bases between. CDR3 sequence reads: CASSRGGAGHYNEQFF. The CDR3 DNA reads TGTGCCAGTAGTAGAGGGGGAGCGGGGCACTACAATGAGCAGTTCTTC.

The chain employs TRBV7-2 and TRBJ2-4; 7 nucleotides agree with TRBD2. Trimming at V came to 1 base and at J to 9 bases, leaving 12 bases not matched to a gene. CDR1 SGHTA and CDR2 FQGNSA come from the germline V gene. CDR3 length: 16 residues. Here the CDR3 reads CASSLVGTGGYSIQYF. CDR3 bases: TGTGCCAGCAGCTTAGTGGGTACGGGGGGATACTCCATTCAGTACTTC.

This chain joins TRBV24-1 and TRBJ1-5; no clear D. Deletions cut 2 bases from V and 9 bases from J, with 13 bases between. The CDR3 consists of 14 residues. The germline V gene has CDR1 KGHDR and CDR2 SFDVKD. The CDR3 reads CATSDSGTIRPQHF. The CDR3 region has the DNA TGTGCCACCAGTGATTCCGGTACTATAAGGCCCCAGCATTTT.

V is TRBV28 and J is TRBJ1-1; unclear D gene. The CDR3 sequence is 12 residues long. From germline, CDR1 is MDHEN and CDR2 SYDVKM. V lost 7 bases, J lost 11 bases, and 17 bases lay in between. The CDR3 reads CASNRGTPLAFF. In DNA form, the CDR3 reads TGTGCCAGCAACCGGGGTACCCCCCTGGCTTTCTTT.